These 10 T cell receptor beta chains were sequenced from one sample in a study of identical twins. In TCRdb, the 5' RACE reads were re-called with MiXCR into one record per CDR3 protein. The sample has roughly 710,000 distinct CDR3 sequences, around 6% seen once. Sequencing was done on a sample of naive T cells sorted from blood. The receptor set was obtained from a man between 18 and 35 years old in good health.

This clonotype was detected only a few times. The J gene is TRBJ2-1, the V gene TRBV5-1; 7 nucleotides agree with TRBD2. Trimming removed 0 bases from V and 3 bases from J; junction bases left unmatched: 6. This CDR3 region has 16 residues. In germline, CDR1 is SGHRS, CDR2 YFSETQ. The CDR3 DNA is TGCGCCAGCAGCTTGGCCGCGGGAGAGGTCTACAATGAGCAGTTCTTC. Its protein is CASSLAAGEVYNEQFF.

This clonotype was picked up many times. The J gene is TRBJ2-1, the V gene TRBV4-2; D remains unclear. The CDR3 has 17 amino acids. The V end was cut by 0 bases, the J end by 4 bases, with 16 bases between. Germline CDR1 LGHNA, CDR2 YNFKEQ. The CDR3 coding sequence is TGTGCCAGCAGCCAAGATGCGAGTCGAGTTTCTTACAATGAGCAGTTCTTC. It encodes CASSQDASRVSYNEQFF.

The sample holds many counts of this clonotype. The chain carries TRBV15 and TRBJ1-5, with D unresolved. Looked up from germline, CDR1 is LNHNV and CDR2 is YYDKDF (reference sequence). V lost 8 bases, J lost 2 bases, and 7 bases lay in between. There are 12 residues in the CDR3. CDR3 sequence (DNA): TGTGCCACCTCACCGGGCAATCAGCCCCAGCATTTT. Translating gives CATSPGNQPQHF.

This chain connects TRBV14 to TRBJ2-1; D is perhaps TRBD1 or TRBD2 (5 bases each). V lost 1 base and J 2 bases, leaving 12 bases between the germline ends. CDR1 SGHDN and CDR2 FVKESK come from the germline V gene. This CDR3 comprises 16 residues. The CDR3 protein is CASSQGSGATYNEQFF. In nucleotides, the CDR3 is TGTGCCAGCAGCCAAGGGTCCGGGGCCACCTACAATGAGCAGTTCTTC.

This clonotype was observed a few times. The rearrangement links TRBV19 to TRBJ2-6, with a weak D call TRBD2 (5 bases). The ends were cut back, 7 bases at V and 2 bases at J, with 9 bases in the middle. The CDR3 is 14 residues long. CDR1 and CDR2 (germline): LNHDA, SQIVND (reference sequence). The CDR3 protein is CASTPAAGANVLTF. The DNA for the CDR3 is TGTGCCAGTACGCCAGCGGCTGGGGCCAACGTCCTGACTTTC.

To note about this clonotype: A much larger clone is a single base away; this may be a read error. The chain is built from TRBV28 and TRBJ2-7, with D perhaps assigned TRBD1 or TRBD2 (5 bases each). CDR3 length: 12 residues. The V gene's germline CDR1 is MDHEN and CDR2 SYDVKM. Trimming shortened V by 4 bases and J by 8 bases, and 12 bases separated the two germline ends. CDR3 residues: CASSSQWDQQYF. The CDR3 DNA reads TGTGCCAGCAGTTCACAGTGGGACCAGCAGTACTTC.

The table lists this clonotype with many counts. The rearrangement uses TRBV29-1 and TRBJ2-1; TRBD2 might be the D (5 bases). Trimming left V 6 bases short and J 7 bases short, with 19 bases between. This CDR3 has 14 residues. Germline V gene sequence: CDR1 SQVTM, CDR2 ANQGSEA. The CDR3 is CSVVRSPGGNEQFF. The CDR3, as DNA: TGCAGCGTCGTAAGAAGTCCAGGAGGAAATGAGCAGTTCTTC.

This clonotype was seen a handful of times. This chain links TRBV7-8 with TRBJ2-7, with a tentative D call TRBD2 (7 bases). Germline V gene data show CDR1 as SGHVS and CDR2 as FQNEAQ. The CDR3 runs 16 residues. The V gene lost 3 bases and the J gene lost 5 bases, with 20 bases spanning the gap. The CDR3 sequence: CASSFEGGTLTDEQYV. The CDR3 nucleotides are TGTGCCAGCAGCTTCGAGGGGGGGACACTAACGGACGAGCAGTACGTC.

In DNA, the CDR3 is TGTGCCAGCAGCTTAGTCAGCGTGGATACGCAGTATTTT. It codes for CASSLVSVDTQYF. The chain couples TRBV7-2 to TRBJ2-3; D uncertain. Per the germline V gene, CDR1 is SGHTA and CDR2 is FQGNSA. The CDR3 covers 13 residues. V shed 1 base and J shed 6 bases, with 8 bases lying between them.

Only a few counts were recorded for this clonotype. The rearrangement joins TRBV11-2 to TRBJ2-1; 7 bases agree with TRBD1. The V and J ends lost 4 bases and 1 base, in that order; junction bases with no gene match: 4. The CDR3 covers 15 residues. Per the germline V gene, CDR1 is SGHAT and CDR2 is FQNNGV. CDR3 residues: CASSSTTGSYNEQFF. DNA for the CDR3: TGTGCCAGCAGCTCGACGACAGGGTCCTACAATGAGCAGTTCTTC.